This TCR beta chain derives from a study of response to subunit inactivated influenza vaccine (dated by TCRdb to between 2018 and 2020). About the full investigation: Deep quantitative profiling of the T cell receptor repertoire was used in the study to follow responses to a trivalent subunit inactivated influenza vaccine. What the authors observed across the whole study: The authors suggested that each seasonal influenza vaccination may recruit only a limited number of new T cells.

Libraries were built with RT-PCR. Sequencing was carried out with an Illumina HiSeq 2500. Using fastp trimming at Q25 and MiXCR clonotype assembly, TCRdb reanalyzed the public sequencing data and kept in-frame beta chains. When rows share a CDR3 protein, they turn into one entry using the most common DNA and genes. This sample holds approximately 570,000 distinct CDR3 sequences; about 8% were observed only once. The top ten clonotypes cover around 13% of the sample. About this clonotype: No cognate antigen has been identified for it. The record has no base qualities; no much larger clone is one base away.

The junction carries 9 bases between V and J, which are trimmed by 3 bases and 4 bases respectively. CDR3 length: 14 amino acids, cysteine to phenylalanine. Kept here is only the CDR3 DNA, which spans 42 bases and is read in frame from base 1. The TCR comes from a man in his fifties or sixties who received an inactivated influenza vaccine. Donor details come from another sample of the same person, matched by shared clones. The specimen was PBMCs from blood, collected around 25 months after vaccination. The chain uses TRBV12-3 or TRBV12-4 and TRBJ2-2, with no reliable assignment of the D segment. The DNA reads TGTGCCAGCAGTTTTGGGGAAGGCACCGGGGAGCTGTTTTTT. This sequence encodes CASSFGEGTGELFF.